What follows is one TCR beta chain and its context. The antigen is undetermined. Germline assignment: CDR1 MDHEN and CDR2 SYDVKM. Trimming took 5 bases from V and 5 from J, leaving 19 bases between them. This CDR3 is built from 16 residues. Clones were sequenced by immunoSEQ multiplex PCR, and TCRdb holds only the in-frame ones, with some missing. The data show 250,000 or so clones, just over 90% seen once. This sample was taken from a study of T cell responses to AZD1222 COVID-19 vaccine. Study details: Second doses at about 4 or about 12 weeks were pooled.

Study-level points and caveats: Unmutated variant regions are reportedly the target of nearly half of TCRs that are spike-specific.

The material was peripheral blood, obtained on day 0 of AZD1222 vaccination. The receptor was derived from an adult in good health. This chain links TRBV28 with TRBJ1-5, with D perhaps TRBD1 (5 bases). The CDR3 nucleotides are TGTGCCAGCAGTATAACCCCCAGGTCCAGGGATCAGCCCCAGCATTTT. Its translation is CASSITPRSRDQPQHF.